The clone carrying this T cell receptor (beta chain) has a count of ten or more. This sample is part of a study of identical twins. The CDR3 is 15 residues long. The V end was cut by 4 bases, the J end by 0 bases, with 12 bases between. TCRdb re-analysed the 5' RACE reads in MiXCR, keeping a single row per CDR3 protein. The data contain roughly 720,000 distinct CDR3 sequences, approximately 18% of them singletons. The same specimen was also included in a second study, on T cells expressing NK-cell markers. That investigation notes: Dominance of the CD3+CD56-NKG2C+ fraction by these clonotypes also held in several donors. Nothing established the HCMV specificity of expanded NKG2C+ T cell clones.

The source of this sequence is a woman aged 18-35 years in good health. Sequenced sample: PBMCs. The chain uses TRBV12-3 or TRBV12-4 and TRBJ1-1; maybe TRBD1 (5 bases). The DNA of the CDR3 is TGTGCCAGCAGTTGGGGCGGGCAGTTGAACACTGAAGCTTTCTTT. Translation gives CASSWGGQLNTEAFF.